The clone carrying this T cell receptor (beta chain) was seen repeatedly, ten times or more. As yet, its antigen is unknown. One entry per CDR3 protein, called by TCRdb with MiXCR from the reads. The table lists 600,000 to 800,000 distinct CDR3 sequences, 20% to 25% of them singletons, with 8% in the top ten. The data derive from a study of T cell repertoires in cytomegalovirus infection. The overall study: It can be stated that public TCR beta signatures indicated CMV infection as well as a matching HLA type.

Overall study findings and caveats: Ex vivo, HLA-C-restricted CMV-specific TCR beta clonotypes prevailed over the rest of the response.

What was sequenced was CD8+ T cells from PBMCs. The origin of this receptor is a human donor in good health (CMV status not recorded). Some clones in this sample may be carry-over from other donors' samples.

The CDR3 loop reads CASSQDRGEADTQYF. Written as DNA, the CDR3 is TGCGCCAGCAGCCAAGATAGGGGAGAGGCAGATACGCAGTATTTT. The rearrangement links TRBV4-1 to TRBJ2-3, with D perhaps TRBD1 or TRBD2 (5 bases each). CDR1 and CDR2 (germline): MGHRA, YSYEKL. The CDR3 is 15 amino acids. V lost 0 bases to trimming and J lost 4 bases, with 11 bases between them.